This T cell receptor beta chain was documented in a study of blood T cell repertoires in COVID-19 (dated by TCRdb to between 2020 and 2021). Concerning the study at large: Collaborator samples came from the United States, Italy and Spain and covered acute and convalescent phases of COVID-19. The material from the prospective study consisted of cDNA or gDNA derived from T cells, B-cell-depleted T cells, or PBMCs. A de-identified subject ID, COVID-19 status, age in years and sex were almost always included in the sample metadata. The samples were drawn from the first 160 participants of the ongoing ImmuneRACE study and from about 1,200 subjects provided by 6 global collaborators. Subjects who had been exposed to COVID-19, were actively infected with it, or had recovered from it provided the deeply sampled blood TCRbeta repertoires that made up the dataset. Where available, HLA class I and class II types were obtained from metadata supplied by the sample provider rather than from assay-based typing. The repertoires were made available in a free public database intended to serve as a resource for research on the immune response to SARS-CoV-2. On the study overall, not on this receptor specifically: The quantity of clinical and demographic metadata differed by source and by participant and was supplied without curation.

Whole blood was collected in K2EDTA tubes by collaborating institutions according to the institutions' own protocols. For TCRbeta analysis, collaborators shipped samples in one of three forms: frozen whole blood, isolated PBMCs, or DNA extracted from either of those sample types. TCRbeta CDR3 regions were amplified from genomic DNA by means of the immunoSEQ Assay, a bias-controlled multiplex PCR. Processing in the source paper ran as follows. Nucleated cell counts per sample were estimated from amplification of reference gene primers within the assay. Sequence reads were collapsed and filtered to measure the absolute abundance of every unique TCRbeta CDR3 rearrangement. For each sample, productive Simpson clonality was calculated by taking the square root of Simpson's diversity index across productive rearrangements. Entries here come from immuneACCESS through TCRdb and include only in-frame sequences with V and J called. Some clones fail to appear in such tables; in the studies checked, an unresolved V gene covers under half of the shortfall, and the cause of the remainder is unknown. That table is the source of V, J and clone size, and D and trimming were worked out from the DNA. The sample table shows 120,000 or so clones, and around 88% are seen once. Jointly, the top ten make up around 0.81% of the sample.

Looking up the germline V gene (reference sequence) yields CDR1 SGHKS and CDR2 YYEKEE. V is shortened by 2 bases, J by 4 bases, and the region joining them spans 18 bases. The CDR3 measures 16 amino acids from cysteine to phenylalanine. Kept here is only the CDR3 DNA, which spans 48 bases and is read in frame from base 1. This clone was seen just once. Its antigen is still unknown. The record has no base qualities; no much larger clone is one base away. Material: peripheral blood. This TCR was sampled from a woman aged 50 to 60 with active or convalescent COVID-19. The chain is encoded by TRBV5-5 joined to TRBJ1-2; a tentative D call is TRBD1 (6 bases match). The CDR3 reads CASSFETQGPSYGYTF. In nucleotide form, the sequence is TGTGCCAGCAGCTTCGAAACCCAGGGGCCGTCCTATGGCTACACCTTC.